This paragraph reports one T cell receptor (beta chain). Its specificity is unknown. With 7 bases removed from V and 8 bases from J, the gap between germline ends came to 20 bases. The CDR3 sequence is 14 residues long. The germline V gene encodes CDR1 MNHNS and CDR2 SASEGT. In TCRdb, the 5' RACE reads were re-called with MiXCR into one record per CDR3 protein. The table has more than 600,000 distinct CDR3 sequences, about 20% seen once. This entry belongs to a study of identical twins. Overall study results and limits: There was more out-of-frame TCR alpha sharing in monozygotic twins than models estimated.

Another study also made use of these data, one on T cells expressing NK-cell markers. That source adds: One of the eight sequenced donors was seronegative, whereas the other seven were HCMV-seropositive. In a handful of donors, dominant clonotypes made up about 25-60.1% of CD3+CD56-NKG2C+ cells.

The specimen sequenced was PBMCs. This chain uses TRBV6-1 with TRBJ1-2; TRBD1 might be the D (5 bases). This receptor was identified in a woman between 18 and 29 years old in good health. The CDR3 loop reads CASTNGASTMGYTF. For the CDR3, the DNA is TGTGCCAGCACAAATGGGGCCTCCACTATGGGCTACACCTTC.